This T cell receptor (beta chain) was identified in a study of T cells in Graves' hyperthyroidism and ophthalmopathy. Study-wide results and caveats: Before onset, ophthalmopathy was predicted by the model a median around 6 months earlier. Most clonotypes expanded in thyroid above 0.001 were likewise present in blood.

The CDR3 is made up of 13 amino acids. The germline V gene encodes CDR1 LNHDA and CDR2 SQIVND (reference sequence). Comments on this clonotype: Its target is unknown. One end of the junction fails to match germline, which may point to a read error.

The sample of blood was obtained at first hyperthyroidism diagnosis (before any ophthalmopathy symptoms). Template material for amplifying TCR beta CDR3 regions consisted of RNA transcripts. HTBI primers were used for first-round RT-PCR of the TCR CDR3. In TCRdb, the multiplex PCR reads were re-called with MiXCR into one record per CDR3 protein. The table includes about 350,000 distinct CDR3 sequences, approximately 18% detected once. The TCR was taken from a woman aged 30 to 39 with Graves' hyperthyroidism that later progressed to Graves' ophthalmopathy. This chain joins TRBV19 and TRBJ1-2; D might be TRBD1 (5 bases). The sequenced sample was blood. The CDR3 region is CASSIRQNYGDTF. The CDR3 coding sequence is TGTGCCAGTAGTATTCGACAGAACTATGGCGACACCTTC.